This TCR beta chain was found in a study of identical twins. TCRdb re-derived calls from the 5' RACE reads in MiXCR, one entry per CDR3 protein. The table shows over 600,000 distinct CDR3 sequences, with less than 25% occurring only once. Healthy Caucasians, and only they, were the donors. Germline lookup yields CDR1 SQVTM and CDR2 ANQGSEA. The V gene end was trimmed by 6 bases and the J gene end by 4 bases; junction bases not matched to a gene: 8. The CDR3 extends over 16 amino acids. Separately, the same data were catalogued under a study of T cells expressing NK-cell markers. That publication notes: The contribution of dominant NKG2C+ clonotypes to CD8+ T cells in a handful of donors was roughly 1.0-7.5%.

The source of this sequence is a young woman in good health. The sequencing sample was made of PBMCs. The chain links TRBV29-1 to TRBJ2-1; 14 bases align to TRBD2. The DNA of the CDR3 is TGCAGCGTCGAACCGGGACTAGCGGGGGTATACAATGAGCAGTTCTTC. Amino acids: CSVEPGLAGVYNEQFF.